This TCR beta chain was identified during a study of Ad26.COV2.S vaccination and SARS-CoV-2 variants. The CDR3 runs to 15 residues. Germline V CDR1 and CDR2: SGHNT, YENEEA. Trimming removed 2 bases from V and 3 bases from J; junction bases left unmatched: 7. Of note for this clone: Its antigen remains unknown.

Study outcomes and limitations: People who got the vaccine had more spike-specific TCR breadth than people who got placebo.

Sequencing used immunoSEQ multiplex PCR; TCRdb keeps in-frame clones, though not all of them. In the table there are more than 150,000 clones, around 90% of which are singletons. This sequence joins TRBV11-3 and TRBJ2-7, with 7 bases matching TRBD2. This TCR was recovered from a human donor who had recovered from COVID-19. The sample in question was peripheral blood, obtained after recovery from COVID-19. CDR3 sequence: CASSLRGSGHYEQYF. The DNA of the CDR3 is TGTGCCAGCAGCTTAAGAGGTAGCGGGCACTACGAGCAGTACTTC. The entire variable domain, with the rest obtained from reference TRBV11-3 and TRBJ2-7, is as follows: EAGVVQSPRYKIIEKKQPVAFWCNPISGHNTLYWYLQNLGQGPELLIRYENEEAVDDSQLPKDRFSAERLKGVDSTLKIQPAELGDSAVYLCASSLRGSGHYEQYFGPGTRLTVT.